Given below is one T cell receptor beta chain in context. The data derive from a study of long-term antiretroviral therapy in people with HIV. Researchers report immunoSEQ v3.0 was run at survey level. This table comes from immunoSEQ multiplex PCR, and its TCRdb copy is limited to in-frame clones, with some not included. The repertoire holds 45,000 to 50,000 clones, around four fifths seen once, with approximately 3% in the top ten. Germline assignment: CDR1 ENHRY and CDR2 SYGVKD. V was shortened by 4 bases and J by 7 bases, with 5 bases between the two germline ends. CDR3 length: 11 amino acids. This clonotype was obtained from a woman in her late teens or twenties with HIV. The rearrangement uses TRBV10-3 and TRBJ2-1; D not certain. The sample here was unsorted PBMCs, taken 0.8 years after starting antiretroviral therapy. The DNA of the CDR3 is TGTGCCATCAGTGCCCTAAATGAGCAGTTCTTC. Translated: CAISALNEQFF.